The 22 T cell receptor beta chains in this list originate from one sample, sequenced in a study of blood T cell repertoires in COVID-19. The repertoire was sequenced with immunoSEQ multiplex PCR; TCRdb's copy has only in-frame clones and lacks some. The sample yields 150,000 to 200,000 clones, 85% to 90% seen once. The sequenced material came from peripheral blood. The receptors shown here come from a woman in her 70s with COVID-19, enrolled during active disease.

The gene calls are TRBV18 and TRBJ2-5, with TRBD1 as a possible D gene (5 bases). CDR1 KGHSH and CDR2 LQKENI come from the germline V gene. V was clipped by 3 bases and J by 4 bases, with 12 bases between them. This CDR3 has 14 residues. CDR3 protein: CASSPAEQGETQYF. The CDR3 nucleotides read TGTGCCAGCTCACCGGCGGAGCAGGGAGAGACCCAGTACTTC.

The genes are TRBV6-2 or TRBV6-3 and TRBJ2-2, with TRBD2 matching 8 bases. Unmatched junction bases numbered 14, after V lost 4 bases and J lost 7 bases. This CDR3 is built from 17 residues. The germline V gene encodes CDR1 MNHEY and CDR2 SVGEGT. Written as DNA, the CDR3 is TGTGCCAGCAGTTCCCTCCGGGGCGGGGGGTATAACGGGGAGCTGTTTTTT. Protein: CASSSLRGGGYNGELFF.

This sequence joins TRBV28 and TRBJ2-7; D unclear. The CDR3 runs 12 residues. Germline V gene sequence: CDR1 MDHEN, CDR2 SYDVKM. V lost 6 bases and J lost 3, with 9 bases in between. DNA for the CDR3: TGTGCCAGCAGCCCCATCTACTACGAGCAGTACTTC. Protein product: CASSPIYYEQYF. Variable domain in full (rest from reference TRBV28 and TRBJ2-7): DVKVTQSSRYLVKRTGEKVFLECVQDMDHENMFWYRQDPGLGLRLIYFSYDVKMKEKGDIPEGYSVSREKKERFSLILESASTNQTSMYLCASSPIYYEQYFGPGTRLTVT.

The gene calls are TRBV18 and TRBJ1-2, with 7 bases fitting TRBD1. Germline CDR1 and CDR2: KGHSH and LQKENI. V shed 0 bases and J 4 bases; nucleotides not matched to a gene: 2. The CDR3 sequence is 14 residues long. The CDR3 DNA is TGTGCCAGCTCACCACCCGCAGGGGGCTATGGCTACACCTTC. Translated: CASSPPAGGYGYTF.

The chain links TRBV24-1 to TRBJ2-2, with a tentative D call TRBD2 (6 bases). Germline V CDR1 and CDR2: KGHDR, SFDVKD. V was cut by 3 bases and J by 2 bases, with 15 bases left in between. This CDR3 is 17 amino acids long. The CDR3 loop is CATSDIGSAGNTGELFF. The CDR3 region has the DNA TGTGCCACCAGTGATATAGGTAGTGCGGGAAACACCGGGGAGCTGTTTTTT.

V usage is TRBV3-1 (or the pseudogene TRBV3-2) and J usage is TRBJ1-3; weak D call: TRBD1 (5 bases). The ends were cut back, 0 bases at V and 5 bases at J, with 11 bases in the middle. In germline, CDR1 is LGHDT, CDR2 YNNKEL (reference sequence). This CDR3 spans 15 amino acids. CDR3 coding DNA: TGTGCCAGCAGCCAAGATTGGACAAAAAGAAACACCATATATTTT. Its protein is CASSQDWTKRNTIYF.

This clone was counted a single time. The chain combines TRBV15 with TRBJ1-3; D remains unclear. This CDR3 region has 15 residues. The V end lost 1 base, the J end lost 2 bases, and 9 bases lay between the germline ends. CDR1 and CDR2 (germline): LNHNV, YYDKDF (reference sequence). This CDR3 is CATSRVAGTGNTIYF. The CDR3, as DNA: TGTGCCACCAGCAGAGTAGCGGGGACTGGAAACACCATATATTTT. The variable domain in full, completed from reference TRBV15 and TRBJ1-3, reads DAMVIQNPRYQVTQFGKPVTLSCSQTLNHNVMYWYQQKSSQAPKLLFHYYDKDFNNEADTPDNFQSRRPNTSFCFLDIRSPGLGDTAMYLCATSRVAGTGNTIYFGEGSWLTVV.

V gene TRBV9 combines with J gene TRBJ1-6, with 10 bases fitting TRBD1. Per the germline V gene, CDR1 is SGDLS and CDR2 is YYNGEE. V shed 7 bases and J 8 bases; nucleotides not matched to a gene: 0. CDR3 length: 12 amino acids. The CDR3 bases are TGTGCCAGCGGACAGGGGGATTCACCCCTCCACTTT. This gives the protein CASGQGDSPLHF.

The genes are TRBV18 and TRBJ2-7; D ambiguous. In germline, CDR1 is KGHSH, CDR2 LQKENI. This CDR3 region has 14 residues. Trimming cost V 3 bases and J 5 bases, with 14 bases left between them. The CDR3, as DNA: TGTGCCAGCTCACCCTCCTTAGCACTCAACGAGCAGTACTTC. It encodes CASSPSLALNEQYF.

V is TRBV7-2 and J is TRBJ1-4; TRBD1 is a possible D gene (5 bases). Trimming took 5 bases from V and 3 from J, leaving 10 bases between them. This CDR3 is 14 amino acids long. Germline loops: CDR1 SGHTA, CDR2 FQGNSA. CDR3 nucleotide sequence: TGTGCCAGCAGCCTCGACAGATCTAATGAAAAACTGTTTTTT. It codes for CASSLDRSNEKLFF.

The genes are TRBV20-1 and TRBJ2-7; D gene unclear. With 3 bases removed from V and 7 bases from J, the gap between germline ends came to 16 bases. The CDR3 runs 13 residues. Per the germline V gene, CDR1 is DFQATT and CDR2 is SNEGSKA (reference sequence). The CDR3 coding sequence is TGCAGTGCTAGTATGGGCCCTGCGTGGGAGCAGTACTTC. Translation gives CSASMGPAWEQYF.

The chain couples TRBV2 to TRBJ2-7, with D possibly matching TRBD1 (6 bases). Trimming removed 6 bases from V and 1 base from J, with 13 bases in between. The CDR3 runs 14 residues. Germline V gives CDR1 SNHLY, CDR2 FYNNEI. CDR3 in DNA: TGTGCCAGCAGACAGGGTTCCCCGTCCTACGAGCAGTACTTC. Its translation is CASRQGSPSYEQYF.

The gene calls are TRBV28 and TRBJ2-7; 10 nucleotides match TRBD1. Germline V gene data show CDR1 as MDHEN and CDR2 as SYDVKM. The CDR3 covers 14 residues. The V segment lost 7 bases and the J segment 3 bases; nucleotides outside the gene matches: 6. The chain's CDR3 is CASTLGQGVYEQYF. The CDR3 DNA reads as TGTGCCAGCACCCTCGGACAGGGGGTCTACGAGCAGTACTTC.

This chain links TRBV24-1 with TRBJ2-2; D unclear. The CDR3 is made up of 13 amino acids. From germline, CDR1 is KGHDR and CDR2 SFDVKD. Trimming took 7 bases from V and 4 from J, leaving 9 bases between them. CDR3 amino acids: CATRASGTGELFF. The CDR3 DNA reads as TGTGCCACCAGGGCTTCGGGCACCGGGGAGCTGTTTTTT.

The CDR3 bases are TGTGCCAGCATGGTCGGGTTCCCACTCTCTGGGGCCAACGTCCTGACTTTC. It codes for CASMVGFPLSGANVLTF. This chain joins TRBV28 and TRBJ2-6; D ambiguous. Germline V gene data show CDR1 as MDHEN and CDR2 as SYDVKM. Trimming shortened V by 7 bases and J by 0 bases, and 16 bases separated the two germline ends. The CDR3 length is 17 residues. Complete variable domain (other parts from reference TRBV28 and TRBJ2-6): DVKVTQSSRYLVKRTGEKVFLECVQDMDHENMFWYRQDPGLGLRLIYFSYDVKMKEKGDIPEGYSVSREKKERFSLILESASTNQTSMYLCASMVGFPLSGANVLTFGAGSRLTVL.

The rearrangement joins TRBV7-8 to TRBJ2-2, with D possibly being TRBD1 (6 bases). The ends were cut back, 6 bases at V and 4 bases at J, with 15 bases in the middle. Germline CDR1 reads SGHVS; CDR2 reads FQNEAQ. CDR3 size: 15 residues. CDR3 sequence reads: CASSPRGTSTGELFF. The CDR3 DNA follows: TGTGCCAGCAGTCCTAGGGGGACGAGCACCGGGGAGCTGTTTTTT.

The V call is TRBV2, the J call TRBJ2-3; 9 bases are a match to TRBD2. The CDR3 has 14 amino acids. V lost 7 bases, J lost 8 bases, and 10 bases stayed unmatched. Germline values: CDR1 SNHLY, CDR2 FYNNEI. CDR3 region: CASNARLADATQYF. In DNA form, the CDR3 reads TGTGCCAGCAACGCACGACTAGCGGATGCTACGCAGTATTTT.

CDR3 sequence: CASSERGGSNQPQHF. The CDR3 DNA follows: TGTGCCAGCAGTGAGCGGGGAGGAAGCAATCAGCCCCAGCATTTT. This chain connects TRBV2 to TRBJ1-5; D gene unclear. The CDR3 is 15 residues long. CDR1 SNHLY and CDR2 FYNNEI come from the germline V gene. V was clipped by 3 bases and J by 1 base, with 10 bases between them.

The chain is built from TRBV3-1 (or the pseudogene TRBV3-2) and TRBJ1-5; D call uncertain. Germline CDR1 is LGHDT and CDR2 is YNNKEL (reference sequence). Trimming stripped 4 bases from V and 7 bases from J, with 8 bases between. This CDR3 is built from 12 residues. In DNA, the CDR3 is TGTGCCAGCAGCCTTGGACTCCAGCCCCAGCATTTT. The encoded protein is CASSLGLQPQHF.

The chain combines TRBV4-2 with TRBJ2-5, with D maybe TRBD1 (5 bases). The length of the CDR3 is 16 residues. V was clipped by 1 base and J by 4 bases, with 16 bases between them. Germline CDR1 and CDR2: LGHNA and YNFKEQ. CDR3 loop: CASSQVVAGKAETQYF. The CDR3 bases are TGTGCCAGCAGCCAAGTCGTAGCAGGGAAGGCAGAGACCCAGTACTTC.

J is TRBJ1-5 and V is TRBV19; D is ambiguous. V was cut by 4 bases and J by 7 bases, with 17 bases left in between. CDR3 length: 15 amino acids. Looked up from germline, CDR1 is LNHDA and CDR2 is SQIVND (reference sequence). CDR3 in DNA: TGTGCCAGTAGTACTGCGAGTGGGCTCTGGCAGCCCCAGCATTTT. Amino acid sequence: CASSTASGLWQPQHF.

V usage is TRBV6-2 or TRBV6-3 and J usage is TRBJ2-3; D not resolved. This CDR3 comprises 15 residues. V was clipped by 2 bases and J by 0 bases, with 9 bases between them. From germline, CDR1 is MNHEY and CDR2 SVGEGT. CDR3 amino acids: CASSYQDTSTDTQYF. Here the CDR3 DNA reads TGTGCCAGCAGTTACCAAGATACTAGCACAGATACGCAGTATTTT.